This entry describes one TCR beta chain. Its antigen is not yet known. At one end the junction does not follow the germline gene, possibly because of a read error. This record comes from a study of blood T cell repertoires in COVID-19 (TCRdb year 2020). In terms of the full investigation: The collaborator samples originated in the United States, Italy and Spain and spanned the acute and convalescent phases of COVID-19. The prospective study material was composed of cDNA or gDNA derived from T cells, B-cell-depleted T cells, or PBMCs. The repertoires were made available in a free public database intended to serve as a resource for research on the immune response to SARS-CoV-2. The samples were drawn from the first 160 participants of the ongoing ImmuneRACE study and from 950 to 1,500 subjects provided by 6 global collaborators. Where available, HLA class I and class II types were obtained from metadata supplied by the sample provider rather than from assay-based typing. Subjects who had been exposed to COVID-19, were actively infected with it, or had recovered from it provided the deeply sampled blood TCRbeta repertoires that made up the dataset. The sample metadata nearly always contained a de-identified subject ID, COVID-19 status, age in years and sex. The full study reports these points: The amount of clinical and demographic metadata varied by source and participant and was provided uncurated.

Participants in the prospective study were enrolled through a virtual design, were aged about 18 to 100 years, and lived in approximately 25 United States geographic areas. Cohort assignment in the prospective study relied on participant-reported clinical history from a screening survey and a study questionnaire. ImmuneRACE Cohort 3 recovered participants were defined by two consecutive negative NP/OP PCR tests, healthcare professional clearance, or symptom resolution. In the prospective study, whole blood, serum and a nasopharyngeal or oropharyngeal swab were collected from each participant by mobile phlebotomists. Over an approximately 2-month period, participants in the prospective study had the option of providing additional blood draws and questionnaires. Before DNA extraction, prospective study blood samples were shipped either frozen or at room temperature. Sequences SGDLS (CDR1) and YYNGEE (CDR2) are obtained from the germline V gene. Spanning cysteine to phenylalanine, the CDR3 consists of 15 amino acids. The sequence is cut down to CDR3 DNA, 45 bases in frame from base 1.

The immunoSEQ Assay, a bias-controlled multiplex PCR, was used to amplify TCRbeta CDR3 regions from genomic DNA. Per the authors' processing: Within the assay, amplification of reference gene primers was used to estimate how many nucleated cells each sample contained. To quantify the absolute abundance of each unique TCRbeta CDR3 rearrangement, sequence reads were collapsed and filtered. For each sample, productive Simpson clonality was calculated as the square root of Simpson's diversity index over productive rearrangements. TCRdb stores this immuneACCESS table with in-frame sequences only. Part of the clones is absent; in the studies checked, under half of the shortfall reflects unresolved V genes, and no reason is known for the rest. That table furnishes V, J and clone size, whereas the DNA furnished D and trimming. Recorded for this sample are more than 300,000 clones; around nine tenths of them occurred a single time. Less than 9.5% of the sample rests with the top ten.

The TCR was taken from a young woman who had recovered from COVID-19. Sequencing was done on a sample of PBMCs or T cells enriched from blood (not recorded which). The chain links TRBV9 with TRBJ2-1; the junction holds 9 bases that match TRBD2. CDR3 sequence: CASSVLAGSSNEQFF. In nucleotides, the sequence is TGTGCCAGCAGCGTGCTAGCGGGATCCTCCAATGAGCAGTTCTTC.